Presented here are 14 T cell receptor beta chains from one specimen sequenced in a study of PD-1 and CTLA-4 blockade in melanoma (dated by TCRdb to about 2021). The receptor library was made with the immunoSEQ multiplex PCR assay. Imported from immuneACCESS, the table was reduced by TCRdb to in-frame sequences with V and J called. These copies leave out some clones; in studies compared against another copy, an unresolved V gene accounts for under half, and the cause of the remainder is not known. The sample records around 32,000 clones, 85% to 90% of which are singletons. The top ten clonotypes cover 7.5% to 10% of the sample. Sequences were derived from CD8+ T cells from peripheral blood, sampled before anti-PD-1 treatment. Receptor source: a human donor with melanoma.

The CDR3: CASSEGRGRADTQYF. The CDR3 DNA is TGTGCCAGCAGCGAAGGAAGGGGTAGGGCAGATACGCAGTATTTT. J is TRBJ2-3 and V is TRBV21-1; the table's D call of TRBD1 was not tested on the DNA. TRBV21-1 is designated a pseudogene. The CDR3 is made up of 15 amino acids.

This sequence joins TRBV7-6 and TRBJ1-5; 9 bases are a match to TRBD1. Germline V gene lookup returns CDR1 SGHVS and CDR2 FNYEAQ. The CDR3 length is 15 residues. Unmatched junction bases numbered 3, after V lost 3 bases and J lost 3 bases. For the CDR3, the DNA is TGTGCCAGCAGCTTCGGGACAGGGTACAATCAGCCCCAGCATTTT. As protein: CASSFGTGYNQPQHF.

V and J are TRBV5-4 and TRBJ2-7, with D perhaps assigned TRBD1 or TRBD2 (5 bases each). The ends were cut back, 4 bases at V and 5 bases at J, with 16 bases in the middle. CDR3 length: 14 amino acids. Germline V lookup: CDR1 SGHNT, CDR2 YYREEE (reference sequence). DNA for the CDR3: TGTGCCAGCAGCGGGTGGGACCGAGGGGACGAGCAGTACTTC. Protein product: CASSGWDRGDEQYF.

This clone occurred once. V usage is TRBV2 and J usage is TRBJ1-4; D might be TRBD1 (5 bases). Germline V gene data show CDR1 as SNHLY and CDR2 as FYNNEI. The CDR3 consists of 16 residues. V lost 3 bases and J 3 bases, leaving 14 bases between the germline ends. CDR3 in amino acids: CASSDLRGMANEKLFF. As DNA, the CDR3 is TGTGCCAGCAGTGATTTGCGGGGGATGGCTAATGAAAAACTGTTTTTT.

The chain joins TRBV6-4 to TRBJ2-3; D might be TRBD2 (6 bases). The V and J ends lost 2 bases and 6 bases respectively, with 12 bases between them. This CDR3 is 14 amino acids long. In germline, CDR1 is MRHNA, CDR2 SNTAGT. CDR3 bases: TGTGCCAGCAGTGACGATATCGGAGGGGATACGCAGTATTTT. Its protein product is CASSDDIGGDTQYF.

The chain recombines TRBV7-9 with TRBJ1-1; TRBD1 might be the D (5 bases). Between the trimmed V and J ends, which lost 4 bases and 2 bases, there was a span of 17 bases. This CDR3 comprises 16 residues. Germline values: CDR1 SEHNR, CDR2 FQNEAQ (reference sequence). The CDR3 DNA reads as TGTGCCAGCAGCTCACAAAGTCTAGGGGCAAACACTGAAGCTTTCTTT. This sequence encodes CASSSQSLGANTEAFF.

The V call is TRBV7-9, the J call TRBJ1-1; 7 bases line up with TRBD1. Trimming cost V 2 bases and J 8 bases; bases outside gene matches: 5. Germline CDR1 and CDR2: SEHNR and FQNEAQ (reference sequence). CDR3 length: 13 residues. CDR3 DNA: TGTGCCAGCAGCTTACCGACAGGGACCGAAGCTTTCTTT. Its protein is CASSLPTGTEAFF.

The CDR3 sequence is CATSRDNRAAGGYTF. DNA of the CDR3: TGTGCCACCAGCAGAGATAACAGGGCGGCTGGGGGCTACACCTTC. This sequence joins TRBV15 and TRBJ1-2; perhaps TRBD1 as D (6 bases). CDR3 length: 15 amino acids. V lost 0 bases and J lost 8, with 16 bases in between. The V gene's germline CDR1 is LNHNV and CDR2 YYDKDF (reference sequence).

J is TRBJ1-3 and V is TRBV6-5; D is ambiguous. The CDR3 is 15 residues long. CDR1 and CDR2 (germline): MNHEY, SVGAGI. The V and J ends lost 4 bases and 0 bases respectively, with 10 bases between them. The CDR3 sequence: CASSSSTSSGNTIYF. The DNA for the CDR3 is TGTGCCAGCAGTTCCTCGACATCCTCTGGAAACACCATATATTTT.

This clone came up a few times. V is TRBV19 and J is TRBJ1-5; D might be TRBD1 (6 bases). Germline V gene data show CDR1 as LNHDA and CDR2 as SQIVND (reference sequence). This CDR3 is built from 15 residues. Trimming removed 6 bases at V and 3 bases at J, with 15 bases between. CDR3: CASRSRGQFNQPQHF. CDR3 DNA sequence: TGTGCCAGTAGATCACGGGGGCAATTCAATCAGCCCCAGCATTTT.

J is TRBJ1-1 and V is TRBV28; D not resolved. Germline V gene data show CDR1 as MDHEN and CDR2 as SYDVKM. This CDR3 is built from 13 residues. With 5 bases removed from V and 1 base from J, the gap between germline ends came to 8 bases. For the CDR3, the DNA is TGTGCCAGCAGTCAGGAGGGGAACACTGAAGCTTTCTTT. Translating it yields CASSQEGNTEAFF.

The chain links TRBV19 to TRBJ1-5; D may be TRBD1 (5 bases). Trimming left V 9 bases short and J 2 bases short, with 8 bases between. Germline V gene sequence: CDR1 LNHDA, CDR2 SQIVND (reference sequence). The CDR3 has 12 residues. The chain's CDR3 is CASRVGNQPQHF. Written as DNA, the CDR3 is TGTGCCAGCAGGGTCGGCAATCAGCCCCAGCATTTT.

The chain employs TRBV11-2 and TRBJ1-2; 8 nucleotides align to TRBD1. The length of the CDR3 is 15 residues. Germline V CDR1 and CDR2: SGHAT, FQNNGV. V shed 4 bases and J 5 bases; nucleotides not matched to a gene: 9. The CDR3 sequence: CASSYRQGKDYGYTF. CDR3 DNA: TGTGCCAGCAGCTACAGACAGGGGAAGGATTATGGCTACACCTTC.

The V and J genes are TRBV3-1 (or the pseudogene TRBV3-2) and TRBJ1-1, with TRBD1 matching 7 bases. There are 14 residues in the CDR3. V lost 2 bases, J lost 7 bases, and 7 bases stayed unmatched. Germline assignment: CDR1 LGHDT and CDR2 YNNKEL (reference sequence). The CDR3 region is CASSQPGQRDEAFF. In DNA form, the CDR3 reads TGTGCCAGCAGCCAACCGGGACAGCGTGATGAAGCTTTCTTT.